The next 24 T cell receptor beta chains were all read from a single sample in a study of blood T cell repertoires in COVID-19. Only in-frame clones appear in the TCRdb table, and some are missing; sequencing was by immunoSEQ multiplex PCR. The sample shows about 250,000 clones, about 86% of them seen only once. Sequences were obtained from peripheral blood. The source of these receptors is a man older than 75 with acute or convalescent COVID-19.

The V and J genes are TRBV18 and TRBJ2-7; TRBD1 agrees at 7 bases. The V gene end was trimmed by 3 bases and the J gene end by 4 bases; junction bases not matched to a gene: 9. Germline CDR1 and CDR2: KGHSH and LQKENI. This CDR3 comprises 15 residues. The CDR3 reads CASSPFEGGKYEQYF. The CDR3 nucleotides read TGTGCCAGCTCACCGTTCGAAGGGGGCAAGTACGAGCAGTACTTC.

This chain uses TRBV2 with TRBJ1-3, with TRBD1 as a possible D gene (5 bases). The germline V gene has CDR1 SNHLY and CDR2 FYNNEI. CDR3 length: 15 residues. Trimming shortened V by 4 bases and J by 3 bases, and 13 bases separated the two germline ends. CDR3 coding DNA: TGTGCCAGCAGTGTCCGACAGCTTGATGGAAACACCATATATTTT. Amino acid sequence: CASSVRQLDGNTIYF.

The J gene is TRBJ2-1, the V gene TRBV10-1; 7 bases agree with TRBD2. The CDR3 extends over 14 amino acids. The junction had 2 bases not matched to a gene; V was cut back by 1 base and J by 5 bases. CDR1 is WNHNN and CDR2 is SYGVQD in the germline V gene (reference sequence). The CDR3 sequence: CASSELRGNNEQFF. CDR3 bases: TGCGCCAGCAGTGAGTTGCGGGGGAACAATGAGCAGTTCTTC.

The V gene is TRBV28, the J gene TRBJ1-5; 7 bases align to TRBD1. The germline V gene encodes CDR1 MDHEN and CDR2 SYDVKM. Trimming removed 5 bases from V and 3 bases from J; junction bases left unmatched: 4. CDR3 length: 14 residues. CDR3 sequence (DNA): TGTGCCAGCAGTGTACAGGGGATCAATCAGCCCCAGCATTTT. Translating gives CASSVQGINQPQHF.

This clone was found once. The V gene is TRBV25-1, the J gene TRBJ2-1; 8 nucleotides agree with TRBD2. Germline V gene lookup returns CDR1 MGHDK and CDR2 SYGVNS. CDR3 length: 15 residues. The ends lost 6 bases at V and 4 bases at J; junction bases unmatched: 8. The CDR3 is CASRKSGGGYNEQFF. CDR3 DNA: TGTGCCAGCAGGAAGAGCGGGGGAGGTTACAATGAGCAGTTCTTC. Full variable domain (missing parts from reference TRBV25-1 and TRBJ2-1): EADIYQTPRYLVIGTGKKITLECSQTMGHDKMYWYQQDPGMELHLIHYSYGVNSTEKGDLSSESTVSRIRTEHFPLTLESARPSHTSQYLCASRKSGGGYNEQFFGPGTRLTVL.

This chain links TRBV9 with TRBJ2-3; 8 bases map to TRBD2. Germline V gene sequence: CDR1 SGDLS, CDR2 YYNGEE. V shed 5 bases, J shed 6 bases, and the junction held 8 bases outside the gene matches. This CDR3 spans 14 amino acids. CDR3 sequence reads: CASRGTGGPDTQYF. The CDR3 bases are TGTGCCAGCAGGGGGACGGGAGGGCCGGATACGCAGTATTTT.

In this sample, this clone turned up a few times. The chain employs TRBV28 and TRBJ1-6; D may be TRBD1 (5 bases). V shed 7 bases and J shed 10 bases, with 11 bases lying between them. Germline V gene data show CDR1 as MDHEN and CDR2 as SYDVKM. CDR3 size: 12 residues. CDR3 coding DNA: TGTGCCAGCACCGTCCGGGGGTCACCCCTCCACTTT. Translated: CASTVRGSPLHF.

This rearrangement joins TRBV11-3 to TRBJ2-3; 9 nucleotides line up with TRBD1. This CDR3 comprises 11 residues. V lost 7 bases and J lost 8; bases outside the gene matches: 1. The germline CDR1 and CDR2 sequences are SGHNT and YENEEA. CDR3 DNA sequence: TGTGCCAGCAAGGGACAGGGTACGCAGTATTTT. Protein sequence: CASKGQGTQYF.

On this clone: The sample has other DNA sequences that encode this CDR3 too. V and J are TRBV18 and TRBJ2-7; 9 nucleotides agree with TRBD1. The germline V gene has CDR1 KGHSH and CDR2 LQKENI. The CDR3 consists of 13 residues. The ends lost 8 bases at V and 4 bases at J; junction bases unmatched: 6. CDR3 nucleotide sequence: TGTGCCAGCAGCTCAGGACAGGGGTACGAGCAGTACTTC. Residues: CASSSGQGYEQYF.

V gene TRBV20-1 combines with J gene TRBJ1-2; a possible D gene is TRBD1 (6 bases). Trimming shortened V by 5 bases and J by 6 bases, and 10 bases separated the two germline ends. The CDR3 loop spans 11 amino acids. Looked up from germline, CDR1 is DFQATT and CDR2 is SNEGSKA (reference sequence). CDR3 amino acids: CSAPRTDGYTF. CDR3 coding DNA: TGCAGTGCTCCGCGGACAGATGGCTACACCTTC.

This rearrangement joins TRBV30 to TRBJ1-2; D is possibly TRBD1 (6 bases). CDR1 and CDR2 from the germline V gene are GTSNPN and SVGIG (reference sequence). The CDR3 contains 14 residues. Between the trimmed V and J ends, which lost 0 bases and 4 bases, there was a span of 12 bases. This CDR3 reads CAWSVAPGAYGYTF. CDR3 coding DNA: TGTGCCTGGAGTGTAGCTCCAGGGGCCTATGGCTACACCTTC.

The CDR3 loop reads CASGGYTGELFF. CDR3 coding DNA: TGTGCCAGCGGGGGGTACACCGGGGAGCTGTTTTTT. This chain connects TRBV7-9 to TRBJ2-2, with TRBD2 as a possible D gene (6 bases). The CDR3 spans 12 residues. Trimming pared 8 bases from V and 3 bases from J, leaving 7 bases between. From germline, CDR1 is SEHNR and CDR2 FQNEAQ (reference sequence). Full variable domain (missing parts from reference TRBV7-9 and TRBJ2-2): DTGVSQNPRHKITKRGQNVTFRCDPISEHNRLYWYRQTLGQGPEFLTYFQNEAQLEKSRLLSDRFSAERPKGSFSTLEIQRTEQGDSAMYLCASGGYTGELFFGEGSRLTVL.

This chain links TRBV27 with TRBJ1-6; D perhaps matches TRBD1 (6 bases). From germline, CDR1 is MNHEY and CDR2 SMNVEV (reference sequence). V was trimmed by 6 bases and J by 9 bases, leaving 18 bases between them. The CDR3 is made up of 15 amino acids. The CDR3 is CASSLRWGGGSPLHF. The CDR3 DNA reads as TGTGCCAGCAGCCTTAGATGGGGGGGCGGTTCACCCCTCCACTTT.

This rearrangement joins TRBV7-9 to TRBJ1-6, with D maybe TRBD1 (6 bases). The length of the CDR3 is 15 residues. Trimming removed 0 bases from V and 10 bases from J, with 13 bases in between. CDR1 is SEHNR, CDR2 FQNEAQ, per germline (reference sequence). DNA for the CDR3: TGTGCCAGCAGCTTAGCGACCAGGGGCGGATCACCCCTCCACTTT. Encoded protein: CASSLATRGGSPLHF.

The rearrangement uses TRBV10-3 and TRBJ2-3, with TRBD2 matching 15 bases. V lost 3 bases and J lost 4; bases outside the gene matches: 8. In germline, CDR1 is ENHRY, CDR2 SYGVKD. CDR3 size: 18 residues. CDR3 DNA sequence: TGTGCCATCAGTGACCAGGGACTAGCGGGAGGCAGGGCAGATACGCAGTATTTT. It translates to CAISDQGLAGGRADTQYF.

The genes are TRBV7-2 and TRBJ1-4; a weak D match, TRBD1 (6 bases). The V end was cut by 1 base, the J end by 0 bases, with 12 bases between. The CDR3 contains 17 residues. CDR1 and CDR2 (germline): SGHTA, FQGNSA. The CDR3 loop reads CASSLGWGGPTNEKLFF. The CDR3 bases are TGTGCCAGCAGCTTAGGTTGGGGGGGCCCAACTAATGAAAAACTGTTTTTT. The full variable domain, with the rest looked up from reference TRBV7-2 and TRBJ1-4, is GAGVSQSPSNKVTEKGKDVELRCDPISGHTALYWYRQSLGQGLEFLIYFQGNSAPDKSGLPSDRFSAERTGGSVSTLTIQRTQQEDSAVYLCASSLGWGGPTNEKLFFGSGTQLSVL.

The gene calls are TRBV6-5 and TRBJ1-3, with unresolved D. V lost 0 bases and J lost 4, with 7 bases in between. CDR3 length equals 14 residues. Germline V gene sequence: CDR1 MNHEY, CDR2 SVGAGI. CDR3 protein: CASSYSRSGNTIYF. DNA for the CDR3: TGTGCCAGCAGTTACTCGAGATCCGGAAACACCATATATTTT.

This chain links TRBV5-6 with TRBJ2-4; TRBD1 aligns across 10 bases. The V segment lost 3 bases and the J segment 5 bases; nucleotides outside the gene matches: 2. The CDR3 spans 14 residues. CDR1 and CDR2 from the germline V gene are SGHDT and YYEEEE. The DNA for the CDR3 is TGTGCCAGCAGCTGGGGACAGGGGCAAAACATTCAGTACTTC. It yields the protein CASSWGQGQNIQYF.

The chain joins TRBV18 to TRBJ2-2; 8 positions match TRBD1. Trimming removed 3 bases from V and 2 bases from J; junction bases left unmatched: 5. Per the germline V gene, CDR1 is KGHSH and CDR2 is LQKENI. The CDR3 has 16 residues. Here the CDR3 DNA reads TGTGCCAGCTCACCGCGGACAGGGTCCAACACCGGGGAGCTGTTTTTT. Protein sequence: CASSPRTGSNTGELFF.

The genes are TRBV7-2 and TRBJ1-2, with a tentative D call TRBD1 (5 bases). CDR3 size: 13 residues. V was trimmed by 3 bases and J by 6 bases, leaving 11 bases between them. Germline loops: CDR1 SGHTA, CDR2 FQGNSA. The CDR3 sequence: CASSLDRRDGYTF. The CDR3 nucleotides are TGTGCCAGCAGCTTGGACCGCAGGGATGGCTACACCTTC. The full variable domain, rest sourced from reference TRBV7-2 and TRBJ1-2, is GAGVSQSPSNKVTEKGKDVELRCDPISGHTALYWYRQSLGQGLEFLIYFQGNSAPDKSGLPSDRFSAERTGGSVSTLTIQRTQQEDSAVYLCASSLDRRDGYTFGSGTRLTVV.

CDR3 sequence (DNA): TGTGCCAGCAGTGGCCCCAGAGCGGGGGGCTACAATGAGCAGTTCTTC. Protein sequence: CASSGPRAGGYNEQFF. V and J are TRBV6-1 and TRBJ2-1, with 9 bases that match TRBD2. V was pared by 4 bases and J by 3 bases, with 7 bases of the junction left unmatched. Germline CDR1 and CDR2: MNHNS and SASEGT. The CDR3 has 16 amino acids.

With regard to this clone: Different DNA sequences within this sample yield the same CDR3. The chain recombines TRBV11-2 with TRBJ2-7, with 9 bases that match TRBD1. Germline CDR1 reads SGHAT; CDR2 reads FQNNGV. With V trimmed by 5 bases and J by 2 bases, 1 base remained unmatched. The CDR3 covers 13 residues. The CDR3 loop is CASSRDRAYEQYF. CDR3 coding DNA: TGTGCCAGCAGCCGGGACAGGGCCTACGAGCAGTACTTC.

The rearrangement joins TRBV29-1 to TRBJ2-7, with 8 bases lining up with TRBD2. CDR1 SQVTM and CDR2 ANQGSEA come from the germline V gene. V dropped 7 bases and J dropped 3; count of bases not matched to a gene: 8. This CDR3 spans 13 amino acids. CDR3 protein: CSASGGGNYEQYF. The CDR3 bases are TGCAGCGCCTCCGGGGGGGGAAACTACGAGCAGTACTTC.

This clone was seen just once. The chain is built from TRBV3-1 (or the pseudogene TRBV3-2) and TRBJ2-2, with D possibly matching TRBD2 (6 bases). The ends were cut back, 2 bases at V and 4 bases at J, with 11 bases in the middle. Germline-derived CDR1 and CDR2 are LGHDT and YNNKEL (reference sequence). The CDR3 consists of 15 residues. The CDR3 spells CASSQRGDLTGELFF. DNA for the CDR3: TGTGCCAGCAGCCAACGCGGGGACCTCACCGGGGAGCTGTTTTTT.